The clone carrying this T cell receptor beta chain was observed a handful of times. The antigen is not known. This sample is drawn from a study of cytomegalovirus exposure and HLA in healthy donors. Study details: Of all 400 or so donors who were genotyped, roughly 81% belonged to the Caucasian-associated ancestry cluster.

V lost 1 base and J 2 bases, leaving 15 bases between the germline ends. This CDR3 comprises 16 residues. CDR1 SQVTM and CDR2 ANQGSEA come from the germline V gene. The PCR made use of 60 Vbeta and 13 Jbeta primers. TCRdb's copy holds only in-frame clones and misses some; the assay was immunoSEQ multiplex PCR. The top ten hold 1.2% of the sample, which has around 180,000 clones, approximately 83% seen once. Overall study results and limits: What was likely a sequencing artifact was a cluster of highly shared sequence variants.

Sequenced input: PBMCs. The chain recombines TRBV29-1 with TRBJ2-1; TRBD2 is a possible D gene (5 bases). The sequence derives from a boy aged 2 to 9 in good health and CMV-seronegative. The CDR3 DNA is TGCAGCGTTGAAGGACGGGGTATCGGCACCTACAATGAGCAGTTCTTC. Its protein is CSVEGRGIGTYNEQFF.